This note documents a single TCR beta chain sequence. Its antigen is still unknown. The sample is drawn from a study of siplizumab effects on memory and regulatory T cells. Study-wide results and caveats: Proliferating Tregs' suppressive function in siplizumab cultures went unconfirmed. There appeared to be greater diversity in naive T cells than in memory cells, and naive T cells seemed major contributors to the alloresponse.

This table comes from immunoSEQ multiplex PCR, and its TCRdb copy is limited to in-frame clones, with some not included. The sample holds 50,000 or so clones; roughly 93% are singletons and the top ten take about 40%. The ends lost 4 bases at V and 5 bases at J; junction bases unmatched: 10. CDR3 length: 15 amino acids. CDR1 is SGDLS and CDR2 is YYNGEE in the germline V gene. The sequencing sample was made of CD8+ T cells sorted from blood. The TCR was taken from a human donor in good health. The chain recombines TRBV9 with TRBJ2-5; 8 nucleotides line up with TRBD2. The CDR3 loop is CASSTSGTRTETQYF. The CDR3 DNA sequence: TGTGCCAGCAGCACCTCCGGGACTAGGACGGAGACCCAGTACTTC. The whole variable domain, remainder taken from reference TRBV9 and TRBJ2-5, is DSGVTQTPKHLITATGQRVTLRCSPRSGDLSVYWYQQSLDQGLQFLIQYYNGEERAKGNILERFSAQQFPDLHSELNLSSLELGDSALYFCASSTSGTRTETQYFGPGTRLLVL.